This entry lists 27 T cell receptor beta chains sequenced from one sample in a study of cytomegalovirus exposure and HLA in healthy donors (dated by TCRdb to about 2017). Libraries came from the immunoSEQ multiplex PCR assay. The multiplex PCR relied on a mix of 60 forward primers for TCR Vbeta segments and 13 reverse primers for TCR Jbeta segments. TCRdb holds this immuneACCESS table with in-frame rearrangements only. Some clones are missing; in checked studies, unresolved V genes explain under half, and the rest has no known cause. This sample gives 150,000 to 200,000 clones in total; more than 65% of them show up just once. The ten largest account for less than 6% of the sample. Sequenced sample: PBMCs. These receptors all stem from a woman younger than 45 in good health and CMV-seropositive.

CDR3 nucleotide sequence: TGTGCCAGCAGTTTACCCTCCACTACTACTAGCGGGAGCACAGATACGCAGTATTTT. It encodes CASSLPSTTTSGSTDTQYF. The rearrangement uses TRBV28 and TRBJ2-3, with 9 bases fitting TRBD2. This CDR3 region has 19 residues. The germline V gene encodes CDR1 MDHEN and CDR2 SYDVKM. V lost 2 bases to trimming and J lost 0 bases; unmatched junction nucleotides: 12.

The CDR3 sequence is CASSLGWGGTSGPTDTQYF. The CDR3 DNA follows: TGTGCCAGCAGCTTAGGCTGGGGTGGGACTAGCGGACCCACAGATACGCAGTATTTT. The chain couples TRBV7-9 to TRBJ2-3; TRBD2 matches at 11 bases. This CDR3 has 19 residues. Germline V gene sequence: CDR1 SEHNR, CDR2 FQNEAQ (reference sequence). Germline trimming cut 1 base from V and 2 bases from J; bases unmatched to any gene: 11.

This sequence joins TRBV19 and TRBJ1-1; D is unclear. This CDR3 spans 13 amino acids. V was cut by 7 bases and J by 5 bases, with 14 bases left in between. Germline V CDR1 and CDR2: LNHDA, SQIVND (reference sequence). CDR3 nucleotide sequence: TGTGCCAGTAAGGAGACGGGTTTAACTGAAGCTTTCTTT. Amino acid sequence: CASKETGLTEAFF.

V gene TRBV6-1 combines with J gene TRBJ2-2; no definite D call. Germline values: CDR1 MNHNS, CDR2 SASEGT. V lost 6 bases and J 0 bases, leaving 11 bases between the germline ends. This CDR3 region has 15 residues. CDR3: CASRRQASNTGELFF. The CDR3 DNA reads as TGTGCCAGCAGGCGACAAGCCTCGAACACCGGGGAGCTGTTTTTT.

V and J are TRBV28 and TRBJ2-5, with 7 bases matching TRBD1. Germline V lookup: CDR1 MDHEN, CDR2 SYDVKM. Trimming took 5 bases from V and 4 from J; bases not matched to a gene: 10. The CDR3 consists of 15 residues. The CDR3: CASSRPGTEGETQYF. The CDR3 region has the DNA TGTGCCAGCAGTCGCCCCGGGACAGAGGGAGAGACCCAGTACTTC.

The chain has TRBV29-1 and TRBJ2-1, with D tentatively TRBD2 (6 bases). CDR3 size: 12 residues. V lost 4 bases to trimming and J lost 10 bases, with 14 bases between them. Germline lookup yields CDR1 SQVTM and CDR2 ANQGSEA. The CDR3 DNA follows: TGCAGCGTTGCATCGGGACTTCAAGAGCAGTTCTTC. Its translation: CSVASGLQEQFF.

This chain links TRBV27 with TRBJ2-3, with 13 positions matching TRBD2. Germline values: CDR1 MNHEY, CDR2 SMNVEV (reference sequence). V lost 5 bases to trimming and J lost 3 bases; unmatched junction nucleotides: 5. The CDR3 sequence is 16 residues long. CDR3 in DNA: TGTGCCAGCAGTCTCCGACTAGCGGGAGGAACAGATACGCAGTATTTT. It yields the protein CASSLRLAGGTDTQYF.

This clone was recorded a few times. In nucleotides, the CDR3 is TGTGCCACCAGCAGAGATGCTAGCGGGAGGACAGATACGCAGTATTTT. Protein sequence: CATSRDASGRTDTQYF. The V and J genes are TRBV15 and TRBJ2-3, with TRBD2 matching 11 bases. V trimming: 0 bases; J trimming: 3 bases; junction bases outside the gene matches: 2. CDR1 is LNHNV and CDR2 is YYDKDF in the germline V gene (reference sequence). This CDR3 comprises 16 residues. The entire variable domain, with the rest obtained from reference TRBV15 and TRBJ2-3, is as follows: DAMVIQNPRYQVTQFGKPVTLSCSQTLNHNVMYWYQQKSSQAPKLLFHYYDKDFNNEADTPDNFQSRRPNTSFCFLDIRSPGLGDTAMYLCATSRDASGRTDTQYFGPGTRLTVL.

V gene TRBV7-2 combines with J gene TRBJ1-3; TRBD1 matches 7 bases. This CDR3 spans 18 amino acids. The V gene's germline CDR1 is SGHTA and CDR2 FQGNSA. J gave up 5 bases and V 1 base, and 14 bases lay outside the gene matches. The CDR3 nucleotides read TGTGCCAGCAGCTTAGAGGTGACAGGGTTACTGGGGCGAAACACCATATATTTT. It codes for CASSLEVTGLLGRNTIYF. Looking up the rest from reference TRBV7-2 and TRBJ1-3 gives the full variable domain: GAGVSQSPSNKVTEKGKDVELRCDPISGHTALYWYRQSLGQGLEFLIYFQGNSAPDKSGLPSDRFSAERTGGSVSTLTIQRTQQEDSAVYLCASSLEVTGLLGRNTIYFGEGSWLTVV.

The genes are TRBV4-3 and TRBJ1-4; 11 nucleotides match TRBD1. V shed 0 bases, J shed 0 bases, and the junction held 6 bases outside the gene matches. Germline CDR1 is LGHNA and CDR2 is YSLEER. This CDR3 is 19 amino acids long. The CDR3 loop is CASSQEGTGGFATNEKLFF. The CDR3 bases are TGCGCCAGCAGCCAAGAGGGGACAGGGGGTTTTGCAACTAATGAAAAACTGTTTTTT.

The chain couples TRBV7-9 to TRBJ2-2; D remains ambiguous. The CDR3 is made up of 15 amino acids. Germline V gene lookup returns CDR1 SEHNR and CDR2 FQNEAQ (reference sequence). Between the trimmed V and J ends, which lost 3 bases and 2 bases, there was a span of 10 bases. This chain's CDR3 is CASSFGQANTGELFF. The CDR3 DNA reads as TGTGCCAGCAGCTTTGGGCAGGCCAACACCGGGGAGCTGTTTTTT.

V is TRBV5-6 and J is TRBJ1-2; the D gene is possibly TRBD1 (6 bases). CDR1 and CDR2 (germline): SGHDT, YYEEEE. V was trimmed by 1 base and J by 11 bases, leaving 21 bases between them. The CDR3 covers 15 residues. The CDR3 spells CASSLKFRKGERYTF. In DNA, the CDR3 is TGTGCCAGCAGCTTGAAATTCCGGAAGGGGGAACGGTACACCTTC.

The chain uses TRBV2 and TRBJ1-1; TRBD1 is a possible D gene (5 bases). Germline V gene sequence: CDR1 SNHLY, CDR2 FYNNEI. Trimming removed 5 bases at V and 1 base at J, with 11 bases between. The CDR3 contains 14 residues. CDR3 loop: CASSSDSPNTEAFF. The DNA for the CDR3 is TGTGCCAGCAGTTCCGACAGCCCGAACACTGAAGCTTTCTTT.

The rearrangement joins TRBV6-5 to TRBJ1-1; D ambiguous. V gave up 11 bases and J gave up 0 bases, with 10 bases separating them. Germline V gives CDR1 MNHEY, CDR2 SVGAGI. CDR3 length: 12 amino acids. The DNA for the CDR3 is TGTGCCCAGTACTACGTGAACACTGAAGCTTTCTTT. It codes for CAQYYVNTEAFF.

This rearrangement joins TRBV2 to TRBJ2-7; 7 nucleotides agree with TRBD1. The CDR3 is 13 residues long. Germline lookup yields CDR1 SNHLY and CDR2 FYNNEI. V lost 4 bases, J lost 1 base, and 1 base stayed unmatched. CDR3 sequence reads: CASSGDSSYEQYF. The CDR3 coding sequence is TGTGCCAGCAGTGGGGACAGTTCCTACGAGCAGTACTTC.

This rearrangement joins TRBV6-1 to TRBJ2-5; D possibly corresponds to TRBD2 (6 bases). Germline V lookup: CDR1 MNHNS, CDR2 SASEGT. V gave up 8 bases and J gave up 5 bases, with 15 bases separating them. The CDR3 runs 13 residues. The CDR3 DNA is TGTGCCAGCTTTCCTTCCGGGAGCGAGACCCAGTACTTC. Amino acids: CASFPSGSETQYF.

The chain combines TRBV19 with TRBJ1-5; D ambiguous. Between the trimmed V and J ends, which lost 9 bases and 0 bases, there was a span of 12 bases. The CDR3 is 14 amino acids. Germline V gene sequence: CDR1 LNHDA, CDR2 SQIVND (reference sequence). CDR3: CASCNRVSNQPQHF. In DNA, the CDR3 is TGTGCCAGCTGTAACAGAGTTAGCAATCAGCCCCAGCATTTT.

This clone was observed a few times. The CDR3 spells CASSLVVGGGYTF. CDR3 coding DNA: TGTGCCAGCAGCTTGGTGGTGGGGGGTGGCTACACCTTC. The chain links TRBV5-4 to TRBJ1-2; TRBD1 might be the D (5 bases). There are 13 residues in the CDR3. Germline-derived CDR1 and CDR2 are SGHNT and YYREEE (reference sequence). V lost 0 bases to trimming and J lost 7 bases, with 10 bases between them.

The chain combines TRBV28 with TRBJ1-2, with 7 bases that match TRBD1. Germline-derived CDR1 and CDR2 are MDHEN and SYDVKM. The V segment lost 5 bases and the J segment 1 base; nucleotides outside the gene matches: 7. The CDR3 contains 15 residues. This chain's CDR3 is CASSPADRDNYGYTF. The DNA of the CDR3 is TGTGCCAGCAGTCCAGCCGACAGGGATAACTATGGCTACACCTTC.

This clone showed up just once. The genes are TRBV18 and TRBJ2-5; TRBD1 aligns across 8 bases. J lost 7 bases, V lost 3 bases, and 4 bases had no gene match. This CDR3 spans 13 amino acids. CDR1 and CDR2 (germline): KGHSH, LQKENI. This CDR3 reads CASSPGTGRTQYF. CDR3 nucleotides: TGTGCCAGCTCACCGGGGACAGGCCGGACCCAGTACTTC.

Details on this clone: The junction shows a germline mismatch at one end, possibly a read error. CDR3 DNA sequence: TGTTCCAGCAGCTTATCCCGGGGGGAAAACACCATATATTTT. Translated: CSSSLSRGENTIYF. The V gene is TRBV7-9, the J gene TRBJ1-3; possibly TRBD1 for D (5 bases). The CDR3 runs to 14 residues. Germline V gives CDR1 SEHNR, CDR2 FQNEAQ (reference sequence).

The rearrangement uses TRBV5-1 and TRBJ1-1; tentative D call: TRBD1 (5 bases). The V end lost 4 bases, the J end lost 4 bases, and 17 bases lay between the germline ends. The germline V gene has CDR1 SGHRS and CDR2 YFSETQ. The CDR3 spans 15 residues. CDR3 residues: CASSPGDGGSTEAFF. The CDR3 DNA sequence: TGCGCCAGCAGCCCTGGGGACGGGGGGTCCACTGAAGCTTTCTTT.

This clone was counted a few times. The chain links TRBV11-2 to TRBJ2-3; TRBD1 aligns across 12 bases. The germline CDR1 and CDR2 sequences are SGHAT and FQNNGV. The trim removed 1 base at V and 0 bases at J, leaving 5 bases unmatched. CDR3 size: 18 residues. CDR3 DNA sequence: TGTGCCAGCAGCTTAGGGGACAGGGGGCGCCGGAGCACAGATACGCAGTATTTT. Translation: CASSLGDRGRRSTDTQYF.

This clone was observed a few times. This sequence joins TRBV7-9 and TRBJ1-2, with TRBD1 identical over 10 bases. The J segment lost 3 bases and the V segment lost 9 bases, leaving 7 bases of the junction unmatched. The germline gives CDR1 SEHNR, CDR2 FQNEAQ (reference sequence). There are 14 residues in the CDR3. CDR3 amino acids: CASQSGTGDYGYTF. CDR3 sequence (DNA): TGTGCCAGTCAGTCCGGGACAGGGGACTATGGCTACACCTTC. Full variable domain (remainder filled in from reference TRBV7-9 and TRBJ1-2): DTGVSQNPRHKITKRGQNVTFRCDPISEHNRLYWYRQTLGQGPEFLTYFQNEAQLEKSRLLSDRFSAERPKGSFSTLEIQRTEQGDSAMYLCASQSGTGDYGYTFGSGTRLTVV.

The CDR3, as DNA: TGTGCCAGCTCACCTGTGGACAGGGTATCATACGAGCAGTACTTC. Encoded protein: CASSPVDRVSYEQYF. This chain joins TRBV18 and TRBJ2-7, with TRBD1 identical over 8 bases. The trim removed 3 bases at V and 4 bases at J, leaving 8 bases unmatched. Per the germline V gene, CDR1 is KGHSH and CDR2 is LQKENI. This CDR3 region has 15 residues.

The chain recombines TRBV5-4 with TRBJ2-2, with TRBD2 matching over 8 bases. Germline loops: CDR1 SGHNT, CDR2 YYREEE (reference sequence). With 3 bases clipped from V and 3 bases from J, the junction kept 10 bases outside the gene matches. This CDR3 comprises 17 residues. The chain's CDR3 is CASSWVGRGVHTGELFF. In DNA, the CDR3 is TGTGCCAGCAGCTGGGTAGGGCGGGGGGTCCACACCGGGGAGCTGTTTTTT. Using reference TRBV5-4 and TRBJ2-2 for the parts outside the CDR3, the full variable domain is ETGVTQSPTHLIKTRGQQVTLRCSSQSGHNTVSWYQQALGQGPQFIFQYYREEENGRGNFPPRFSGLQFPNYSSELNVNALELDDSALYLCASSWVGRGVHTGELFFGEGSRLTVL.

This clone showed up just a few times. This chain links TRBV4-3 with TRBJ2-5, with D possibly TRBD2 on 5 matching bases. The CDR3 extends over 14 amino acids. The germline V gene encodes CDR1 LGHNA and CDR2 YSLEER. Deletions cut 0 bases from V and 2 bases from J, with 7 bases between. The chain's CDR3 is CASSQDTGQETQYF. In nucleotides, the CDR3 is TGCGCCAGCAGCCAAGATACGGGGCAAGAGACCCAGTACTTC.